Listed below are T cell receptor beta chains from one sample, sequenced in a study of shared clonotypes between healthy human individuals. Only in-frame clones appear in the TCRdb table, and some are missing; sequencing was by immunoSEQ multiplex PCR. The sample contains 600,000 to 750,000 clones, roughly 72% of which appear only once. Sequencing was done on a sample of memory CD4+ T cells sorted from blood. These receptor sequences come from a woman aged 30 to 39 in good health. CDR3s include the opening cysteine and the closing phenylalanine or tryptophan. A D gene is named only where the DNA matches it firmly. The size field is filled for only some rows; it gives once, few, many or a size class.

>TRBV29-1|TRBJ2-5|-|-
CSVEPGGLRETQYF
TGCAGCGTTGAACCCGGCGGACTCCGGGAGACCCAGTACTTC
>TRBV28|TRBJ1-1|-|-
CASRLTGNTEAFF
TGTGCCAGCAGATTGACGGGGAACACTGAAGCTTTCTTT
>TRBV5-1|TRBJ2-1|TRBD2|-
CASSHGTSGTGEQFF
TGCGCCAGCAGCCACGGGACTAGCGGGACCGGTGAGCAGTTCTTC
>TRBV11-2|TRBJ2-4|TRBD1|-
CASSLAPGQASLAKNIQYF
TGTGCCAGCAGCTTAGCTCCGGGACAGGCCTCTCTAGCCAAAAACATTCAGTACTTC
>TRBV27|TRBJ1-1|-|-
CASSLSPGTGTEAFF
TGTGCCAGCAGTTTATCGCCAGGGACGGGCACTGAAGCTTTCTTT
>TRBV11-3|TRBJ1-2|-|-
CASSSQAIYYGYTF
TGTGCCAGCAGCTCCCAGGCCATTTACTATGGCTACACCTTC
>TRBV7-6|TRBJ1-3|-|once
CASSPAGGPSGNTIYF
TGTGCCAGCAGCCCCGCCGGGGGGCCTTCTGGAAACACCATATATTTT
>TRBV5-1|TRBJ1-2|-|-
CASSLGGDYGYTF
TGCGCCAGCAGCTTGGGGGGTGACTATGGCTACACCTTC
>TRBV19|TRBJ1-1|-|-
CASSVDRPMNTEAFF
TGTGCCAGTAGTGTTGACAGGCCGATGAACACTGAAGCTTTCTTT
>TRBV10-3|TRBJ1-1|-|-
CAISESIRGAFF
TGTGCCATCAGTGAGTCTATCCGCGGGGCTTTCTTT
>TRBV5-6|TRBJ1-1|TRBD1|-
CASRRGQLNTEAFF
TGTGCCAGCAGGCGGGGACAGTTGAACACTGAAGCTTTCTTT
>TRBV4-1|TRBJ2-2|-|-
CASSQGLLGTGELFF
TGCGCCAGCAGCCAAGGTTTGCTGGGAACCGGGGAGCTGTTTTTT
>TRBV7-8|TRBJ2-3|TRBD2|-
CASSLVAGVGTDTQYF
TGTGCCAGCAGCTTAGTGGCGGGAGTAGGAACAGATACGCAGTATTTT
>TRBV4-2|TRBJ2-5|TRBD2|-
CASSQGLAGETQYF
TGTGCCAGCAGCCAAGGCCTAGCGGGTGAGACCCAGTACTTC
>TRBV7-3|TRBJ2-7|-|-
CASSKQGPPRGEQYF
TGTGCCAGCAGCAAACAGGGTCCCCCACGGGGCGAGCAGTACTTC
>TRBV5-1|TRBJ1-2|-|-
CASSLSLAGKDGYTF
TGCGCCAGCAGCTTAAGTCTGGCAGGGAAGGATGGCTACACCTTC
>TRBV7-2|TRBJ2-5|-|-
CASSRGGGEETQYF
TGTGCCAGCAGCAGGGGAGGAGGAGAAGAGACCCAGTACTTC
>TRBV19|TRBJ2-1|-|-
CASTPRGRFSYNEQFF
TGTGCCAGTACCCCTCGGGGGCGTTTCTCCTACAATGAGCAGTTCTTC
>TRBV5-1|TRBJ2-1|TRBD1|few
CASNKNTGGNEQFF
TGCGCCAGCAACAAGAATACAGGGGGGAATGAGCAGTTCTTC
>TRBV19|TRBJ1-5|-|-
CASSLEGPSQPQHF
TGTGCCAGTAGCCTTGAGGGCCCGAGCCAGCCCCAGCATTTT
>TRBV25-1|TRBJ2-1|-|-
CASSAKVEGDSDEQFF
TGTGCCAGCAGTGCCAAGGTGGAGGGGGATTCCGATGAGCAGTTCTTC
>TRBV11-3|TRBJ2-5|-|-
CASSLGWPAKETQYF
TGTGCCAGCAGCTTAGGGTGGCCTGCTAAAGAGACCCAGTACTTC
>TRBV5-5|TRBJ2-7|-|-
CASSLGGSSSYEQYF
TGTGCCAGCAGCTTGGGAGGTTCTAGCTCCTACGAGCAGTACTTC
>TRBV21-1|TRBJ2-4|-|-
CASSKDGGWGKNIQYF
TGTGCCAGCAGCAAAGACGGCGGGTGGGGGAAAAACATTCAGTACTTC
>TRBV4-2|TRBJ1-4|-|-
CASSQGLGGNNEKLFF
TGTGCCAGCAGCCAGGGTCTGGGGGGGAATAATGAAAAACTGTTTTTT
>TRBV5-6|TRBJ2-5|-|-
CASSLKGTMETQYF
TGTGCCAGCAGCTTGAAGGGGACGATGGAGACCCAGTACTTC
>TRBV29-1|TRBJ2-3|-|-
CSGGVDPTDTQYF
TGCAGCGGGGGGGTAGATCCGACAGATACGCAGTATTTT
>TRBV27|TRBJ2-7|-|many
CASSATALGLYEQYF
TGTGCCAGCAGTGCCACGGCCCTCGGCCTCTACGAGCAGTACTTC
>TRBV7-8|TRBJ2-3|TRBD1|-
CASKNPGGWGGTDTQYF
TGTGCCAGCAAGAACCCAGGGGGCTGGGGAGGCACAGATACGCAGTATTTT
>TRBV29-1|TRBJ2-3|-|once
CSVDDPGQDTQYF
TGCAGCGTTGATGACCCAGGGCAAGATACGCAGTATTTT
>TRBV2|TRBJ1-2|-|many
CASSVQGRINYGYTF
TGTGCCAGCAGTGTACAGGGTCGTATAAACTATGGCTACACCTTC
>TRBV5-1|TRBJ1-1|-|-
CASSEGVGAFF
TGCGCCAGCAGCGAGGGGGTAGGAGCTTTCTTT
>TRBV5-1|TRBJ2-1|-|-
CASSLAGSYNEQFF
TGCGCCAGCAGCTTGGCTGGGAGCTACAATGAGCAGTTCTTC
>TRBV5-5|TRBJ2-5|TRBD2|-
CASSGRAPETQYF
TGTGCCAGCAGCGGGAGGGCCCCAGAGACCCAGTACTTC
>TRBV23-1|TRBJ1-4|-|medium-sized
CASSVQDSLNEKLFF
TGCGCCAGCAGTGTGCAGGACAGTCTTAATGAAAAACTGTTTTTT
>TRBV7-3|TRBJ2-4|-|-
CASSRGGGLNIQYF
TGTGCCAGCAGCCGCGGCGGGGGCTTAAACATTCAGTACTTC
>TRBV27|TRBJ1-1|-|-
CASSLSTFEGSEAFF
TGTGCCAGCAGTTTATCTACGTTCGAGGGTTCGGAAGCTTTCTTT
>TRBV28|TRBJ2-3|TRBD2|-
CAWGGGPGKNTDTQYF
TGTGCCTGGGGGGGAGGGCCCGGGAAGAACACAGATACGCAGTATTTT
>TRBV5-1|TRBJ2-3|-|-
CASSDSRGTDTQYF
TGCGCCAGCAGCGATAGCCGGGGGACAGATACGCAGTATTTT
>TRBV28|TRBJ2-5|-|-
CASSFYRAGVETQYF
TGTGCCAGCAGTTTTTACAGGGCAGGCGTAGAGACCCAGTACTTC
>TRBV28|TRBJ2-7|TRBD1|-
CASSFTGGRYEQYF
TGTGCCAGCAGTTTTACAGGGGGAAGGTACGAGCAGTACTTC
>TRBV2|TRBJ1-2|-|once
CASSGSSGEGYTF
TGTGCCAGCAGTGGGTCGTCAGGTGAAGGCTACACCTTC
>TRBV7-2|TRBJ2-5|-|-
CASSLTGLRQETQYF
TGTGCCAGCAGCTTGACCGGGTTACGCCAAGAGACCCAGTACTTC
>TRBV11-3|TRBJ2-2|-|many
CASSVSQPSDTGELFF
TGTGCCAGCAGCGTATCACAGCCTAGCGACACCGGGGAGCTGTTTTTT
>TRBV6-5|TRBJ2-3|-|-
CASSLRLANTDTQYF
TGTGCCAGCAGTTTGCGGCTAGCGAACACAGATACGCAGTATTTT
>TRBV15|TRBJ2-7|-|-
CATSSLTTRRQYF
TGTGCCACCAGCAGTCTGACCACCCGTAGACAGTACTTC
>TRBV5-1|TRBJ2-7|-|-
CASSLRSGPTFSYEQYF
TGCGCCAGCAGCTTGAGGAGCGGGCCAACCTTCTCCTACGAGCAGTACTTC
>TRBV28|TRBJ1-5|-|-
CASRSTPQPQHF
TGTGCCAGCAGATCAACGCCCCAGCCCCAGCATTTT
>TRBV6-5|TRBJ2-7|TRBD1|-
CASRTGARILEQYF
TGTGCCAGCAGGACAGGGGCGCGCATCTTAGAGCAGTACTTC